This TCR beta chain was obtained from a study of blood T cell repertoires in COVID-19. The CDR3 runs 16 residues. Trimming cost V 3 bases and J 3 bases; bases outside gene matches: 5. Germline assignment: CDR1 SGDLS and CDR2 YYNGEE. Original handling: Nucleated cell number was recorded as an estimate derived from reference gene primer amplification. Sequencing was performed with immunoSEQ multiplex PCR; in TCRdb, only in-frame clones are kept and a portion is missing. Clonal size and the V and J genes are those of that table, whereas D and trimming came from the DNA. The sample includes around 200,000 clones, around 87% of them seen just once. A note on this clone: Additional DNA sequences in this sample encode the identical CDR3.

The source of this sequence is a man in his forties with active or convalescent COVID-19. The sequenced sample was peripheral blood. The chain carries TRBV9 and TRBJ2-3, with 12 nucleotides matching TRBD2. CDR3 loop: CASSGLAGGGTDTQYF. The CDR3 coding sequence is TGTGCCAGCAGCGGCCTAGCGGGGGGGGGAACAGATACGCAGTATTTT.